Sequencing of this TCR beta chain was carried out in a study of control samples from healthy donors and cancer patients. Germline V gene data show CDR1 as SEHNR and CDR2 as FQNEAQ (reference sequence). The CDR3 has 15 amino acids. V dropped 7 bases and J dropped 2; count of bases not matched to a gene: 4. Sequencing used immunoSEQ multiplex PCR; TCRdb keeps in-frame clones, though not all of them. The sample has approximately 90,000 clones; about 85% are singletons. The sequence was obtained from a man in his thirties or forties in good health. Sequences were obtained from blood. The chain is built from TRBV7-9 and TRBJ2-1; 11 positions match TRBD1. In nucleotides, the CDR3 is TGTGCCAGCAATGGACAGGGGGCTGCCTACAATGAGCAGTTCTTC. It yields the protein CASNGQGAAYNEQFF.